Presented here are 22 T cell receptor beta chains from one specimen sequenced in a study of low-dose radiotherapy and immunotherapy resistance in tumors. The sample's time point: before trial treatment. cDNA synthesis used a TRAV/TRBV-specific primer set for both chains. Over around 19 PCR cycles, TCRs were amplified from a constant-region primer and V-primer adapter. MiXCR, run by TCRdb on the reads, gives a single entry per CDR3 protein. The repertoire has about 60,000 distinct CDR3 sequences, 20% to 25% of them found once; the top ten carry roughly 6%. The sequences come from PBMCs, collected before treatment. The receptors were gathered from a male donor with prostate cancer.

In the case of this clonotype: One base separates it from a far larger clone, so it is likely a read error. The V and J genes are TRBV9 and TRBJ2-4, with 7 bases lining up with TRBD1. The CDR3 covers 16 residues. V gave up 4 bases and J gave up 13 bases; unmatched junction bases: 20. CDR1 is SGDLS, CDR2 YYNGEE, per germline. The CDR3 nucleotides read TGTGCCAGCAGCCTAGGGGGCCTGAGCTCCTACAATGAGCAGTACTTC. It specifies CASSLGGLSSYNEQYF.

V and J are TRBV5-1 and TRBJ1-2, with 7 bases fitting TRBD1. This CDR3 has 15 residues. Germline trimming cut 4 bases from V and 0 bases from J; bases unmatched to any gene: 6. Looked up from germline, CDR1 is SGHRS and CDR2 is YFSETQ. The CDR3 is CASSPTGEANYGYTF. DNA for the CDR3: TGCGCCAGCAGCCCCACAGGGGAGGCTAACTATGGCTACACCTTC.

This clonotype was seen ten or more times. For the CDR3, the DNA is TGTGCCAGCAGTTTCGGGACAGACTATGGCTACACCTTC. Translation gives CASSFGTDYGYTF. The V call is TRBV6-5, the J call TRBJ1-2; 7 positions match TRBD1. The CDR3 is made up of 13 amino acids. J lost 3 bases, V lost 4 bases, and 2 bases had no gene match. Germline loops: CDR1 MNHEY, CDR2 SVGAGI.

This clonotype has a handful of counts. This chain connects TRBV10-3 to TRBJ2-6, with 9 bases that match TRBD1. Germline assignment: CDR1 ENHRY and CDR2 SYGVKD. The CDR3 spans 14 residues. V was clipped by 7 bases and J by 12 bases; unmatched bases: 10. The CDR3 sequence is CAIMRQGGQGVLTF. DNA of the CDR3: TGTGCCATCATGAGACAGGGGGGGCAGGGCGTCCTGACTTTC.

This clonotype was found many times. The gene calls are TRBV12-3 or TRBV12-4 and TRBJ2-3, with 13 bases matching TRBD2. Germline trimming cut 5 bases from V and 2 bases from J; bases unmatched to any gene: 7. CDR3 length: 17 residues. As DNA, the CDR3 is TGTGCCAGCAGTACCTCGGGACTAGCGGGACTCACAGATACGCAGTATTTT. The encoded protein is CASSTSGLAGLTDTQYF.

This clonotype appeared many times. The genes are TRBV15 and TRBJ2-1; 12 bases are a match to TRBD2. The germline V gene encodes CDR1 LNHNV and CDR2 YYDKDF (reference sequence). V shed 5 bases and J 10 bases; nucleotides not matched to a gene: 6. The CDR3 has 14 amino acids. The CDR3 here is CATSLRLAGEEQFF. DNA for the CDR3: TGTGCCACCAGCCTACGACTAGCGGGAGAAGAGCAGTTCTTC.

This clonotype showed up just a few times. The chain employs TRBV20-1 and TRBJ2-1; unclear D gene. Looked up from germline, CDR1 is DFQATT and CDR2 is SNEGSKA (reference sequence). CDR3 length: 12 amino acids. V gave up 3 bases and J gave up 6 bases, with 9 bases separating them. CDR3 region: CSASETINEQFF. The CDR3 DNA sequence: TGCAGTGCTAGTGAAACTATCAATGAGCAGTTCTTC.

This clonotype occurred many times. The chain couples TRBV5-1 to TRBJ1-2, with D possibly TRBD1 on 5 matching bases. The CDR3 consists of 14 residues. Germline values: CDR1 SGHRS, CDR2 YFSETQ. Trimming took 4 bases from V and 4 from J, leaving 14 bases between them. DNA for the CDR3: TGCGCCAGCAGCGTTGGAGGGGAAAGCTATGGCTACACCTTC. Protein sequence: CASSVGGESYGYTF.

The table lists this clonotype with many counts. This chain links TRBV29-1 with TRBJ2-2; 8 nucleotides line up with TRBD2. The CDR3 runs 14 residues. The V gene's germline CDR1 is SQVTM and CDR2 ANQGSEA. After removal of 6 bases from V and 4 bases from J, the junction contained 7 bases not matched to a gene. Here the CDR3 reads CSVGAGASTGELFF. The CDR3 bases are TGCAGCGTGGGAGCGGGGGCGAGCACCGGGGAGCTGTTTTTT.

This clonotype was observed at least ten times. The chain couples TRBV20-1 to TRBJ2-7; D might be TRBD1 (5 bases). The germline gives CDR1 DFQATT, CDR2 SNEGSKA (reference sequence). V was shortened by 4 bases and J by 0 bases, with 10 bases between the two germline ends. This CDR3 is 13 amino acids long. This CDR3 is CSANRLSSYEQYF. Written as DNA, the CDR3 is TGCAGTGCTAACAGGCTTAGCTCCTACGAGCAGTACTTC.

This rearrangement joins TRBV14 to TRBJ2-3, with D hard to call. In germline, CDR1 is SGHDN, CDR2 FVKESK. Trimming left V 0 bases short and J 3 bases short, with 16 bases between. CDR3 length: 17 residues. This chain's CDR3 is CASSQDSRVWLTDTQYF. The CDR3 DNA is TGTGCCAGCAGCCAAGATTCAAGGGTCTGGTTGACAGATACGCAGTATTTT. The full variable domain, rest sourced from reference TRBV14 and TRBJ2-3, is EAGVTQFPSHSVIEKGQTVTLRCDPISGHDNLYWYRRVMGKEIKFLLHFVKESKQDESGMPNNRFLAERTGGTYSTLKVQPAELEDSGVYFCASSQDSRVWLTDTQYFGPGTRLTVL.

This clonotype was recorded at least ten times. The CDR3 DNA reads TGTGCCAGCAGCTTGGCGCTCTCCTACGAGCAGTACTTC. Amino acid sequence: CASSLALSYEQYF. V and J are TRBV5-5 and TRBJ2-7, with unresolved D. The CDR3 consists of 13 residues. CDR1 and CDR2 (germline): SGHKS, YYEKEE (reference sequence). V dropped 0 bases and J dropped 0 bases, with 4 bases sitting between them.

This clonotype was recorded many times. The gene calls are TRBV7-2 and TRBJ2-3; 12 nucleotides match TRBD2. Germline-derived CDR1 and CDR2 are SGHTA and FQGNSA. J was trimmed by 2 bases and V by 5 bases; bases with no gene match: 2. This CDR3 has 15 residues. The DNA of the CDR3 is TGTGCCAGCAGCCGGACTAGCGGGGTCACAGATACGCAGTATTTT. It specifies CASSRTSGVTDTQYF.

V gene TRBV19 combines with J gene TRBJ2-1; 8 positions agree with TRBD2. The CDR3 is 14 amino acids. V shed 4 bases, J shed 5 bases, and the junction held 4 bases outside the gene matches. Germline V CDR1 and CDR2: LNHDA, SQIVND (reference sequence). This CDR3 is CASSNSGANNEQFF. The CDR3 DNA reads as TGTGCCAGTAGTAATAGCGGGGCAAACAATGAGCAGTTCTTC. Full variable domain (remainder filled in from reference TRBV19 and TRBJ2-1): DGGITQSPKYLFRKEGQNVTLSCEQNLNHDAMYWYRQDPGQGLRLIYYSQIVNDFQKGDIAEGYSVSREKKESFPLTVTSAQKNPTAFYLCASSNSGANNEQFFGPGTRLTVL.

At least ten counts were recorded for this clonotype. Here the CDR3 reads CASSLLPNTEAFF. In DNA form, the CDR3 reads TGTGCCAGCAGCTTACTTCCGAACACTGAAGCTTTCTTT. The rearrangement links TRBV7-9 to TRBJ1-1; no firm D call. The CDR3 is made up of 13 amino acids. V shed 2 bases and J shed 1 base, with 5 bases lying between them. Germline loops: CDR1 SEHNR, CDR2 FQNEAQ (reference sequence).

The chain couples TRBV20-1 to TRBJ2-7, with D tentatively TRBD1 (6 bases). The CDR3 covers 15 residues. The germline gives CDR1 DFQATT, CDR2 SNEGSKA (reference sequence). Trimming took 1 base from V and 7 from J, leaving 20 bases between them. The CDR3 is CSARGGRGGEREQYF. The CDR3 DNA is TGCAGTGCTAGAGGGGGACGAGGGGGAGAGAGAGAGCAGTACTTC.

This clonotype was found many times. The V call is TRBV29-1, the J call TRBJ2-2, with a tentative D call TRBD2 (6 bases). V was shortened by 7 bases and J by 6 bases, with 18 bases between the two germline ends. Germline lookup yields CDR1 SQVTM and CDR2 ANQGSEA. This CDR3 is built from 14 residues. Written as DNA, the CDR3 is TGCAGCGCGTTTCTAGCGACAACCCCCGGGGAGCTGTTTTTT. Its protein product is CSAFLATTPGELFF.

The gene calls are TRBV9 and TRBJ2-5, with D hard to call. This CDR3 has 14 residues. Trimming took 0 bases from V and 2 from J, leaving 8 bases between them. Germline CDR1 is SGDLS and CDR2 is YYNGEE. CDR3: CASSVDARQETQYF. CDR3 in DNA: TGTGCCAGCAGCGTAGATGCAAGGCAAGAGACCCAGTACTTC.

The genes are TRBV10-2 and TRBJ2-5; 7 bases match TRBD2. The CDR3 is 14 amino acids. Per germline, CDR1 WSHSY and CDR2 SAAADI. V lost 3 bases, J lost 3 bases, and 4 bases stayed unmatched. The CDR3 loop is CASSDDSGEETQYF. CDR3 sequence (DNA): TGCGCCAGCAGTGATGACAGCGGGGAAGAGACCCAGTACTTC.

This clonotype was seen at least ten times. The rearrangement uses TRBV18 and TRBJ1-2, with D possibly TRBD1 on 5 matching bases. This CDR3 is 13 amino acids long. The V end was cut by 2 bases, the J end by 6 bases, with 10 bases between. The germline V gene has CDR1 KGHSH and CDR2 LQKENI. CDR3 nucleotides: TGTGCCAGCTCACCAAGGGGAGCGGATGGCTACACCTTC. It yields the protein CASSPRGADGYTF.

This clonotype was observed many times. The chain employs TRBV5-1 and TRBJ2-6; possible D gene TRBD2, 7 bases. Germline CDR1 reads SGHRS; CDR2 reads YFSETQ. The CDR3 covers 17 residues. The V and J ends lost 4 bases and 3 bases respectively, with 17 bases between them. The CDR3 DNA sequence: TGCGCCAGCAGCCCGGAGGGGGGGCGCGGTGGGGCCAACGTCCTGACTTTC. Protein: CASSPEGGRGGANVLTF. Filled out from reference TRBV5-1 and TRBJ2-6, the complete variable domain reads KAGVTQTPRYLIKTRGQQVTLSCSPISGHRSVSWYQQTPGQGLQFLFEYFSETQRNKGNFPGRFSGRQFSNSRSEMNVSTLELGDSALYLCASSPEGGRGGANVLTFGAGSRLTVL.

Ten or more counts support this clonotype. This chain links TRBV5-1 with TRBJ1-1; D might be TRBD1 (6 bases). V was clipped by 4 bases and J by 4 bases, with 17 bases between them. The CDR3 is 15 residues long. Per the germline V gene, CDR1 is SGHRS and CDR2 is YFSETQ. The CDR3 region is CASSQVWGPGTEAFF. Here the CDR3 DNA reads TGCGCCAGCAGCCAAGTTTGGGGGCCCGGCACTGAAGCTTTCTTT.